The rows below give T cell receptor beta chains drawn from one sample of a study of OX40 agonist ivuxolimab in advanced cancers. Sequenced by immunoSEQ multiplex PCR; TCRdb stores in-frame clones only, minus some. The sample shows some 80,000 clones, 92% of them seen only once. The material was CD4+ or CD8+ T cells sorted from blood, obtained in a trial of the OX40 agonist ivuxolimab. These TCRs come from an adult with an advanced solid tumor such as melanoma, head and neck, liver or kidney cancer. Each CDR3 is given with its conserved first and last residue. A D gene is named only where the DNA matches it firmly. Not every row has a clone size; where given, it reads once, few, many or a size class.

d_gene: NA; abundance: NA; j_gene: TRBJ2-7; v_gene: TRBV19; CDR3aa: CASTKDHYEQYF; CDR3nt: TGTGCCAGTACTAAAGACCACTACGAGCAGTACTTC
d_gene: NA; abundance: NA; j_gene: TRBJ1-1; v_gene: TRBV11-2; CDR3aa: CASLSANSDTEAFF; CDR3nt: TGTGCCAGTTTATCTGCAAACAGTGACACTGAAGCTTTCTTT
d_gene: TRBD1; abundance: NA; j_gene: TRBJ1-6; v_gene: TRBV4-1; CDR3aa: CASSQEPGGSSPLHF; CDR3nt: TGCGCCAGCAGCCAAGAACCAGGGGGCAGTTCACCCCTCCACTTT
d_gene: NA; abundance: once; j_gene: TRBJ1-1; v_gene: TRBV27; CDR3aa: CASTPPGGGTTEAFF; CDR3nt: TGTGCCAGCACCCCCCCCGGGGGGGGGACCACTGAAGCTTTCTTT
d_gene: TRBD1; abundance: NA; j_gene: TRBJ1-2; v_gene: TRBV27; CDR3aa: CASSPGTGGAGGYTF; CDR3nt: TGTGCCAGCAGCCCCGGGACAGGGGGCGCCGGTGGCTACACCTTC
d_gene: NA; abundance: NA; j_gene: TRBJ1-3; v_gene: TRBV5-5; CDR3aa: CASSFDSSGNTIYF; CDR3nt: TGTGCCAGCAGCTTCGATAGTAGTGGAAACACCATATATTTT
d_gene: NA; abundance: NA; j_gene: TRBJ1-5; v_gene: TRBV2; CDR3aa: CASSTIDSSNQPQHF; CDR3nt: TGTGCCAGCAGTACGATTGACAGTAGCAATCAGCCCCAGCATTTT
d_gene: TRBD1; abundance: NA; j_gene: TRBJ1-5; v_gene: TRBV11-3; CDR3aa: CASSLPRDRGGNQPQHF; CDR3nt: TGTGCCAGCAGCTTACCCCGGGACAGGGGAGGCAATCAGCCCCAGCATTTT
d_gene: NA; abundance: NA; j_gene: TRBJ2-2; v_gene: TRBV7-9; CDR3aa: CASSWTTNTGELFF; CDR3nt: TGTGCCAGCAGCTGGACTACTAACACCGGGGAGCTGTTTTTT
d_gene: TRBD1; abundance: NA; j_gene: TRBJ1-1; v_gene: TRBV7-6; CDR3aa: CASSWDREDTEAFF; CDR3nt: TGTGCCAGCAGCTGGGACAGGGAAGATACTGAAGCTTTCTTT
d_gene: NA; abundance: NA; j_gene: TRBJ2-7; v_gene: TRBV7-6; CDR3aa: CASGTPSEQYF; CDR3nt: TGTGCCAGCGGGACTCCATCGGAGCAGTACTTC
d_gene: NA; abundance: NA; j_gene: TRBJ2-7; v_gene: TRBV15; CDR3aa: CATSRGGAHYEQYF; CDR3nt: TGTGCCACCAGCAGAGGAGGTGCCCATTACGAGCAGTACTTC
d_gene: TRBD2; abundance: once; j_gene: TRBJ2-1; v_gene: TRBV19; CDR3aa: CASNHLAGKYNEQFF; CDR3nt: TGTGCCAGTAATCATCTAGCGGGAAAATACAATGAGCAGTTCTTC
d_gene: NA; abundance: NA; j_gene: TRBJ2-5; v_gene: TRBV27; CDR3aa: CASSLSPSGYQETQYF; CDR3nt: TGTGCCAGCAGTTTATCTCCCTCAGGTTATCAAGAGACCCAGTACTTC
d_gene: TRBD2; abundance: NA; j_gene: TRBJ2-7; v_gene: TRBV27; CDR3aa: CASSHGGETYEQYF; CDR3nt: TGTGCCAGCAGCCATGGGGGGGAAACCTACGAGCAGTACTTC
d_gene: TRBD1; abundance: NA; j_gene: TRBJ1-3; v_gene: TRBV9; CDR3aa: CASSGTGEAVAGNTIYF; CDR3nt: TGTGCCAGCAGCGGGACAGGGGAAGCGGTGGCCGGAAACACCATATATTTT
d_gene: NA; abundance: NA; j_gene: TRBJ1-1; v_gene: TRBV10-3; CDR3aa: CAISRNREGNTEAFF; CDR3nt: TGTGCCATCAGTCGGAACAGGGAGGGGAACACTGAAGCTTTCTTT
d_gene: NA; abundance: NA; j_gene: TRBJ2-7; v_gene: TRBV7-9; CDR3aa: CASSPGNEQYF; CDR3nt: TGTGCCAGCAGCCCCGGGAACGAGCAGTACTTC
d_gene: TRBD2; abundance: NA; j_gene: TRBJ2-7; v_gene: TRBV19; CDR3aa: CASSMTSGGSYEQYF; CDR3nt: TGTGCCAGTAGTATGACTAGCGGGGGGTCGTACGAGCAGTACTTC
d_gene: NA; abundance: NA; j_gene: TRBJ2-5; v_gene: TRBV27; CDR3aa: CASSLGVAPYQETQYF; CDR3nt: TGTGCCAGCAGTTTAGGGGTAGCCCCGTACCAAGAGACCCAGTACTTC
d_gene: TRBD2; abundance: NA; j_gene: TRBJ2-2; v_gene: TRBV2; CDR3aa: CASNSAGTRDTGELFF; CDR3nt: TGTGCCAGCAACTCCGCCGGGACTAGAGACACCGGGGAGCTGTTTTTT
d_gene: TRBD1; abundance: NA; j_gene: TRBJ2-2; v_gene: TRBV5-4; CDR3aa: CASSSGQANTGELFF; CDR3nt: TGTGCCAGCAGCTCCGGACAGGCGAACACCGGGGAGCTGTTTTTT
d_gene: NA; abundance: few; j_gene: TRBJ1-5; v_gene: TRBV9; CDR3aa: CASSPGGGDQPQHF; CDR3nt: TGTGCCAGCAGCCCCGGGGGAGGGGATCAGCCCCAGCATTTT
d_gene: NA; abundance: NA; j_gene: TRBJ1-2; v_gene: TRBV9; CDR3aa: CASSAWDTPGGGYTF; CDR3nt: TGTGCCAGCAGCGCCTGGGACACCCCGGGGGGTGGCTACACCTTC
d_gene: NA; abundance: NA; j_gene: TRBJ2-3; v_gene: TRBV25-1; CDR3aa: CASRGGGAHGTWSDTQYF; CDR3nt: TGTGCCAGCAGGGGAGGCGGGGCCCACGGGACTTGGTCGGATACGCAGTATTTT